The rows below give T cell receptor beta chains drawn from one sample of a study of CD8+CD57+ T cells in acquired aplastic anemia. TCRdb ran MiXCR on the reads and lists one entry per CDR3 protein. The sample contains about 160,000 distinct CDR3 sequences, over 70% of which appear only once. Input material: sorted CD4+, CD8+, or CD8+CD57+ T cells (not recorded which) from PBMCs. The source is a human donor with aplastic anemia. Both conserved end residues are part of each CDR3. The order of the fields is D gene, V gene, J gene, clone size, CDR3 protein, CDR3 DNA. D genes are given only for firm matches. Only part of the rows carry a size: once, few, many, or a class if the clone is expanded.

NA	TRBV10-2	TRBJ1-1	NA	CASSEHWNTEAFF	TGCGCCAGCAGTGAACACTGGAACACTGAAGCTTTCTTT
NA	TRBV5-6	TRBJ2-3	NA	CASSLSAGTQYF	TGTGCCAGCAGCTTGTCTGCAGGGACGCAGTATTTT
TRBD2	TRBV7-6	TRBJ2-1	NA	CASSSLTSGGASEQFF	TGTGCCAGCAGCTCACTGACTAGCGGGGGGGCGAGTGAGCAGTTCTTC
NA	TRBV3-1	TRBJ1-5	few	CASSQEFYEDQPQHF	TGTGCCAGCAGCCAAGAGTTTTATGAAGATCAGCCCCAGCATTTT
NA	TRBV4-2	TRBJ1-1	NA	CASRGAGAPAEAFF	TGTGCCAGCAGGGGGGCAGGGGCGCCGGCTGAAGCTTTCTTT
NA	TRBV6-4	TRBJ2-2	NA	CASSESGEVGELFF	TGTGCCAGCAGTGAGTCAGGGGAAGTCGGGGAGCTGTTTTTT
TRBD1	TRBV4-1	TRBJ1-4	many	CASSQDEGASEKLFF	TGCGCCAGCAGCCAAGATGAGGGGGCAAGCGAAAAACTGTTTTTT
NA	TRBV7-3	TRBJ2-1	NA	CASSRQGKGNEQFF	TGTGCCAGCAGCCGGCAGGGTAAAGGGAATGAGCAGTTCTTC
NA	TRBV7-2	TRBJ2-2	NA	CASSPADTGELFF	TGTGCCAGCAGTCCAGCGGACACCGGGGAGCTGTTTTTT
TRBD2	TRBV2	TRBJ2-2	NA	CASNHGVGASGGNAGELFF	TGTGCCAGCAACCACGGAGTGGGGGCTAGCGGGGGAAACGCCGGGGAGCTGTTTTTT
NA	TRBV10-2	TRBJ2-3	many	CASSESYRRATDTQYF	TGCGCCAGCAGTGAGTCCTACCGAAGGGCCACAGATACGCAGTATTTT
TRBD2	TRBV6-1	TRBJ2-1	NA	CASSTGTSGHNEQFF	TGTGCCAGCAGTACCGGGACTAGCGGGCACAATGAGCAGTTCTTC
NA	TRBV2	TRBJ2-7	NA	CASSRYGRFEQYF	TGTGCCAGCAGTCGATACGGTAGATTCGAGCAGTACTTC
TRBD1	TRBV12-3/TRBV12-4	TRBJ1-1	many	CASSLVGQLNTEAFF	TGTGCCAGCAGTTTAGTGGGACAGCTGAACACTGAAGCTTTCTTT
NA	TRBV7-6	TRBJ1-1	NA	CASSSATGPHEAFF	TGTGCCAGCAGCTCAGCAACCGGCCCTCATGAAGCCTTCTTT
NA	TRBV15	TRBJ1-5	NA	CATSRGGEQPQHF	TGTGCCACCAGCAGAGGGGGCGAACAGCCCCAGCATTTT
TRBD1	TRBV7-2	TRBJ1-2	NA	CASSLVPGGNGCTF	TGTGCCAGCAGCTTAGTACCAGGGGGTAATGGCTGCACCTTC
NA	TRBV7-8	TRBJ2-3	few	CASSFLPRGVTDTQYF	TGTGCCAGCAGCTTCCTCCCTCGAGGGGTGACAGATACGCAGTATTTT
NA	TRBV2	TRBJ1-2	NA	CASNQQPGYGYTF	TGTGCCAGCAACCAACAGCCGGGCTATGGCTACACCTTC
TRBD1	TRBV10-3	TRBJ2-1	NA	CAIRGRGNNEQFF	TGTGCCATCAGGGGCAGGGGGAACAATGAGCAGTTCTTC
NA	TRBV7-8	TRBJ1-2	NA	CASSLRDLFGYTF	TGTGCCAGCAGCTTACGGGATCTCTTTGGCTACACCTTC
TRBD1	TRBV7-9	TRBJ1-6	few	CASSLGQGVPLHF	TGTGCCAGCAGCTTAGGACAGGGGGTACCCCTCCACTTT
TRBD1	TRBV7-9	TRBJ2-7	NA	CASSLLGQGSYEQYF	TGTGCCAGCAGCCTTCTCGGACAGGGATCCTACGAGCAGTACTTC
NA	TRBV7-8	TRBJ2-1	NA	CASSNPPGPQFF	TGTGCCAGCAGCAACCCCCCCGGGCCCCAGTTCTTC
NA	TRBV7-9	TRBJ1-1	NA	CASSLGAGGAFF	TGTGCCAGCAGCTTAGGGGCTGGAGGAGCTTTCTTT
TRBD1	TRBV5-6	TRBJ2-7	once	CASSLTGGGEQYF	TGTGCCAGCAGCTTGACAGGGGGAGGCGAGCAGTACTTC
NA	TRBV6-1	TRBJ1-1	NA	CASSASGNTEAFF	TGTGCCAGCAGTGCTTCTGGGAACACTGAAGCTTTCTTT
NA	TRBV5-1	TRBJ1-1	NA	CASSPGGAFF	TGCGCCAGCAGCCCTGGGGGAGCTTTCTTT
TRBD2	TRBV15	TRBJ2-3	NA	CATSRGSRGGGYF	TGTGCCACCAGCAGAGGTAGCCGGGGGGGCGGGTATTTT
NA	TRBV20-1	TRBJ2-3	few	CSAREYGRVTDTQYF	TGCAGTGCTAGGGAATACGGGAGAGTGACAGATACGCAGTATTTT
NA	TRBV20-1	TRBJ2-5	few	CSASVQGRETQYF	TGCAGTGCTAGCGTACAGGGGAGGGAGACCCAGTACTTC
NA	TRBV20-1	TRBJ2-7	NA	CSAFYRYEQYF	TGCAGCGCCTTCTACCGTTACGAGCAGTACTTC
NA	TRBV15	TRBJ1-2	NA	CATSGPSGGSSGYGYTF	TGTGCCACCAGTGGCCCGTCCGGGGGCTCCTCTGGCTATGGCTACACCTTC